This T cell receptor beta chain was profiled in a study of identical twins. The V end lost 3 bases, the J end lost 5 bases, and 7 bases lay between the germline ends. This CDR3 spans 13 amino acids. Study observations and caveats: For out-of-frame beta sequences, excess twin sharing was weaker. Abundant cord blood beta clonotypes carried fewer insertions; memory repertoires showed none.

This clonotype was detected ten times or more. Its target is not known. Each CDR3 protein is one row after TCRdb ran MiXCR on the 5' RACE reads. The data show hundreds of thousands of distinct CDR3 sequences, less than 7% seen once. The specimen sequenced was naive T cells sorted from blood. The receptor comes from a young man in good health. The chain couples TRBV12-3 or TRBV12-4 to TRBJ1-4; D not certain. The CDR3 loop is CASSFSRNEKLFF. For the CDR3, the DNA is TGTGCCAGCAGTTTTAGTCGGAATGAAAAACTGTTTTTT.